This T cell receptor beta chain comes out of a study of CD8+CD57+ T cells in acquired aplastic anemia. Study context: There were roughly 11 million reads, on average, for CD4+ cells from healthy donors.

Germline CDR1 SGHTA, CDR2 FQGTGA. Trimming pared 5 bases from V and 10 bases from J, leaving 18 bases between. The CDR3 is 14 amino acids. Points on this clonotype: Its antigen remains unknown.

Study outcomes and limitations: CD8+ Simpson's diversity in patients was not significantly different from that in controls.

Template material for TCR beta VDJ and CDR3 profiling consisted of genomic DNA. TCRdb processed the reads anew with MiXCR; each CDR3 protein has one entry. Of 400,000 to 450,000 distinct CDR3 sequences in the sample, 65% to 80% are singletons; the top ten hold 4%. The chain couples TRBV7-3 to TRBJ2-1; the D is unclear. The sequence derives from a human donor in good health, serving as a control. Sequenced material: sorted CD4+, CD8+, or CD8+CD57+ T cells (not recorded which) from PBMCs. CDR3 residues: CASSRDEFRSEQFF. CDR3 nucleotide sequence: TGTGCCAGCAGCCGAGATGAGTTCCGGTCCGAGCAGTTCTTC.